The present T cell receptor (beta chain) was sequenced within a study of CD8 T cells in ankylosing spondylitis. Regarding the study as a whole: One TCR beta motif, made up of several highly homologous variants, appeared characteristic of ankylosing spondylitis blood. Significant enrichment of disease-linked clones was reported in matched ankylosing spondylitis synovial fluid.

A word on this clonotype: What it binds is not known. A junction end diverges from the germline sequence, so it may reflect a read error.

Germline CDR1 SGHRS, CDR2 YFSETQ. The CDR3 has 12 amino acids. Generation of TCR beta libraries employed quantitative 5'-RACE incorporating molecular barcodes. TCRdb ran MiXCR on the 5' RACE reads and lists one entry per CDR3 protein. The sample has around 450,000 distinct CDR3 sequences; roughly a quarter are singletons. The genes are TRBV5-1 and TRBJ2-5; the D gene could be TRBD1 or TRBD2 (5 bases each). The clonotype originates from a male donor with ankylosing spondylitis. The sample taken for sequencing was blood, either unsorted or a sorted T cell fraction (not recorded which). The CDR3 loop reads CASSGHRDQESF. CDR3 in DNA: TGCGCCAGCAGTGGCCACCGGGACCAGGAAAGCTTC.